Following are 3 T cell receptor beta chains from one sample sequenced in a study of shared clonotypes between healthy human individuals. Generated by immunoSEQ multiplex PCR, the TCRdb table keeps only in-frame clones and is missing some. The table includes roughly 550,000 clones, roughly 95% detected once. Naive CD8 cells comprised CD45RO-negative, CCR7-positively selected cells, excluding terminally differentiated effector memory CD45RA+ cells. Source material: naive CD8+ T cells sorted from blood. The receptors originated from a young woman in good health.

The chain is built from TRBV7-9 and TRBJ2-3, with 11 nucleotides matching TRBD2. Germline trimming cut 0 bases from V and 3 bases from J; bases unmatched to any gene: 2. Germline V gene data show CDR1 as SEHNR and CDR2 as FQNEAQ (reference sequence). This CDR3 has 16 amino acids. The CDR3 is CASSLALAGVTDTQYF. DNA for the CDR3: TGTGCCAGCAGCTTAGCACTAGCGGGAGTTACAGATACGCAGTATTTT.

This rearrangement joins TRBV29-1 to TRBJ2-7, with 7 bases fitting TRBD1. The trim removed 6 bases at V and 5 bases at J, leaving 7 bases unmatched. Germline V gene sequence: CDR1 SQVTM, CDR2 ANQGSEA. The CDR3 contains 12 residues. CDR3: CSVDTGVHEQYF. The CDR3 DNA is TGCAGCGTGGATACAGGGGTCCACGAGCAGTACTTC.

V and J are TRBV7-9 and TRBJ2-5; tentatively, D is TRBD2 (5 bases). The CDR3 is made up of 15 amino acids. The ends were cut back, 5 bases at V and 1 base at J, with 14 bases in the middle. CDR1 is SEHNR, CDR2 FQNEAQ, per germline (reference sequence). CDR3 in DNA: TGTGCCAGCAGCCCCCAGGACTGGGCCCAAGAGACCCAGTACTTC. Translating it yields CASSPQDWAQETQYF.